These T cell receptor beta chains were read from a single sample in a study of T cells in Graves' hyperthyroidism and ophthalmopathy. TCRdb passed the multiplex PCR reads through MiXCR, listing each CDR3 protein once. The data contain about 350,000 distinct CDR3 sequences, 11% to 15% of them seen just once; the ten biggest clones take up about 26%. Sample: blood. Receptors originate from a woman in her twenties or thirties with Graves' hyperthyroidism. CDR3s include the opening cysteine and the closing phenylalanine or tryptophan. D genes are given only for firm matches. Not every row has a clone size; where given, it reads once, few, many or a size class.

TRBD2,TRBJ2-3,many,TRBV20-1,CSAEGLAGGPLRDTQYF,TGCAGTGCTGAGGGACTAGCGGGAGGCCCTCTCAGGGATACGCAGTATTTT
-,TRBJ2-3,-,TRBV2,CASSYSAALKDTQYF,TGTGCCAGCAGCTACAGCGCCGCCCTCAAGGATACGCAGTATTTT
-,TRBJ2-7,many,TRBV6-5,CASSYSGHYEQYF,TGTGCCAGCAGTTACTCAGGCCACTACGAGCAGTACTTC
-,TRBJ1-5,few,TRBV20-1,CSATQGGSNQPQHF,TGCAGTGCTACCCAGGGAGGGAGCAATCAGCCCCAGCATTTT
TRBD2,TRBJ2-3,-,TRBV18,CASSPGTSGRFTDTQYF,TGTGCCAGCTCGCCCGGGACTAGCGGGAGGTTCACAGATACGCAGTATTTT
TRBD2,TRBJ2-1,many,TRBV6-5,CASSLKTSGRAPEQFF,TGTGCCAGCAGTTTGAAGACTAGCGGGAGGGCCCCTGAGCAGTTCTTC
-,TRBJ2-7,many,TRBV28,CASSFTGTQSYEQYF,TGTGCCAGCAGTTTCACAGGGACTCAATCCTACGAGCAGTACTTC
-,TRBJ2-7,many,TRBV3-1,CASQDREEQYF,TGTGCCAGCCAAGACCGCGAAGAGCAGTACTTC
-,TRBJ1-5,many,TRBV28,CASSFSRDRNQPQHF,TGTGCCAGCAGTTTCTCCAGGGATAGAAATCAGCCCCAGCATTTT
TRBD1,TRBJ1-4,few,TRBV5-8,CASRWHRGTNEKLFF,TGTGCCAGCAGGTGGCACAGGGGAACTAATGAAAAACTGTTTTTT
-,TRBJ1-2,many,TRBV7-6,CASSLPWGGYGYTF,TGTGCCAGCAGCCTCCCTTGGGGGGGCTATGGCTACACCTTC
-,TRBJ1-2,many,TRBV28,CASSAPIVYGYTF,TGTGCCAGCAGTGCCCCCATAGTCTATGGCTACACCTTC
-,TRBJ1-1,few,TRBV4-1,CASSQLPQPLGGTEAFF,TGCGCCAGCAGCCAACTACCACAACCTCTGGGGGGCACTGAAGCTTTCTTT
-,TRBJ1-1,-,TRBV7-3,CASSSPFTEAFF,TGTGCCAGCAGCTCCCCGTTTACTGAAGCTTTCTTT
-,TRBJ1-5,-,TRBV19,CASSYGTQNQPQHF,TGTGCCAGTAGTTATGGGACACAAAATCAGCCCCAGCATTTT
-,TRBJ2-7,-,TRBV6-2/TRBV6-3,CASSYSWGDEQYF,TGTGCCAGCAGTTACTCATGGGGGGACGAGCAGTACTTC
TRBD1,TRBJ1-5,few,TRBV12-3/TRBV12-4,CASSLTGASNQPQHF,TGTGCCAGCAGCCTGACAGGGGCTAGCAATCAGCCCCAGCATTTT
-,TRBJ2-4,many,TRBV28,CASSLPGGGQKNIQYF,TGTGCCAGCAGTTTACCAGGGGGAGGCCAAAAAAACATTCAGTACTTC
TRBD2,TRBJ2-1,few,TRBV3-1,CASSPGTSGTSSYNEQFF,TGTGCCAGCAGCCCCGGGACTAGCGGGACCAGCTCCTACAATGAGCAGTTCTTC
-,TRBJ1-1,many,TRBV29-1,CSVAPQVRTSEAFF,TGCAGCGTTGCCCCTCAGGTTCGCACTTCTGAAGCTTTCTTT
TRBD1,TRBJ2-7,-,TRBV20-1,CSAPGTGGGEQYF,TGCAGTGCTCCGGGGACAGGGGGCGGCGAGCAGTACTTC
-,TRBJ2-7,-,TRBV6-1,CASSEIRTGEQYF,TGTGCCAGCAGTGAAATTCGAACGGGCGAGCAGTACTTC
-,TRBJ1-1,few,TRBV7-2,CASSLEGPRVNTEAFF,TGTGCCAGCAGCTTAGAGGGCCCCCGAGTTAACACTGAAGCTTTCTTT
TRBD2,TRBJ2-5,many,TRBV10-3,CAISDAAGGLETQYF,TGTGCCATCAGTGACGCGGCGGGAGGGCTTGAGACCCAGTACTTC
-,TRBJ2-3,many,TRBV20-1,CSAREDGTDTQYF,TGCAGTGCTAGAGAGGACGGCACAGATACGCAGTATTTT
-,TRBJ2-2,-,TRBV7-3,CASSLPEVTPTGELFF,TGTGCCAGCAGCCTCCCGGAGGTTACCCCTACCGGGGAGCTGTTTTTT
TRBD1,TRBJ2-7,many,TRBV29-1,CSARRGQGDEQYF,TGCAGCGCCCGCAGGGGGCAGGGCGACGAGCAGTACTTC